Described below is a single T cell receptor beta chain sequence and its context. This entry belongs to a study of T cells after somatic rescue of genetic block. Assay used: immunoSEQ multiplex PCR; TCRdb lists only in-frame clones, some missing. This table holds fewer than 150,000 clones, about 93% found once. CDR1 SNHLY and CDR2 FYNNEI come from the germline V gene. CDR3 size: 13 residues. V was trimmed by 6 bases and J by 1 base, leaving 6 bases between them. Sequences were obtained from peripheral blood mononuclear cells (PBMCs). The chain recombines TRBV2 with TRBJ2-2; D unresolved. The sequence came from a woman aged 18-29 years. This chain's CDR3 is CASSILNTGELFF. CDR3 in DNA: TGTGCCAGCAGCATTCTGAACACCGGGGAGCTGTTTTTT. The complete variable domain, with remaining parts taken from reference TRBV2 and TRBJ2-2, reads EPEVTQTPSHQVTQMGQEVILRCVPISNHLYFYWYRQILGQKVEFLVSFYNNEISEKSEIFDDQFSVERPDGSNFTLKIRSTKLEDSAMYFCASSILNTGELFFGEGSRLTVL.